These T cell receptor beta chains were read from a single sample in a study of Tregs in tolerant kidney transplant recipients. Data came from immunoSEQ multiplex PCR; TCRdb stores just in-frame clones and leaves some out. The sample shows about 81,000 clones, roughly 90% of them seen only once. Sequences were derived from CD4+ T cells from blood (PBMCs), sampled 24 months after the transplant. The receptors were gathered from a human patient who received a combined kidney and bone marrow transplant. Some T cells may arise from the graft donor. Each CDR3 is given without its conserved first and last residue. The order of the fields is CDR3 protein, V gene, J gene, CDR3 length.

ASSLTGTENQPQH	TRBV5-1	TRBJ1-5	13
ASSQAGTGRETQY	TRBV4-1	TRBJ2-5	13
ASSPGDYEQY	TRBV18	TRBJ2-7	10
ASSPHGSGVGVNTEAF	TRBV7-3	TRBJ1-1	16
ASLPFTGNEQF	TRBV21-1	TRBJ2-1	11
ASSYWEKADTGELF	TRBV6-5	TRBJ2-2	14
ASSLSFVAGPGEKYEQF	TRBV7-2	TRBJ2-1	17
ASSQASGSPYEQY	TRBV4-2	TRBJ2-7	13
ASSLTGLTYNEQF	TRBV5-5	TRBJ2-1	13
ASSLNYGEDQPQH	TRBV7-8	TRBJ1-5	13
SVDGQGAFEAF	TRBV29-1	TRBJ1-1	11
ASSQEGTFYEQY	TRBV4-2	TRBJ2-7	12
ASSSLRTSGNQETQY	TRBV7-8	TRBJ2-5	15
ASSSSGSYEQY	TRBV5-4	TRBJ2-7	11
ASRIQGAKGYT	TRBV28	TRBJ1-2	11
ASSSGTASNQPQH	TRBV7-9	TRBJ1-5	13
SVDPTAGGTDTQY	TRBV29-1	TRBJ2-3	13
AGRTANQPQH	TRBV19	TRBJ1-5	10
ASSLGLTANTGELF	TRBV11-3	TRBJ2-2	14
ASSSSGTENTGELF	TRBV11-2	TRBJ2-2	14
ASSDRDRVYGYT	TRBV5-6	TRBJ1-2	12
ASSGATGLTNEKLF	TRBV25-1	TRBJ1-4	14
ASSKAANEQF	TRBV18	TRBJ2-1	10
ASSLATSGVADTQY	TRBV5-1	TRBJ2-3	14
ASRGLDRGRKLQVEPQH	TRBV6-9	TRBJ1-5	17
ASSSLAGGANEQF	TRBV5-1	TRBJ2-1	13
ASSLGGGTTDTQY	TRBV5-1	TRBJ2-3	13
ASSLGGEQF	TRBV11-2	TRBJ2-1	9
ASSGDGRAVDEQF	TRBV2	TRBJ2-1	13
ASSLGQSRDYGYT	TRBV5-1	TRBJ1-2	13
ASSLPGDGRTEAF	TRBV7-3	TRBJ1-1	13
ASSVTGKAGNTIY	TRBV5-8	TRBJ1-3	13
ASSITGQGETQY	TRBV19	TRBJ2-5	12
ASSQTTLQGEKTEAF	TRBV4-1	TRBJ1-1	15
ASRVRYASGREEQY	TRBV4-2	TRBJ2-7	14
ASSADRGTSPLH	TRBV5-6	TRBJ1-6	12
ASSATGASNQPQH	TRBV6-4	TRBJ1-5	13
ASSLARASGSNEQF	TRBV7-9	TRBJ2-1	14
ASSQEPSGWSEQY	TRBV4-3	TRBJ2-7	13
ASSIRVPSNQPQH	TRBV19	TRBJ1-5	13
ASAPGSSYEQY	TRBV11-1	TRBJ2-7	11
ASSQGGALAGGPSSYEQY	TRBV4-3	TRBJ2-7	18
AWIRGSNTGELF	TRBV30	TRBJ2-2	12
ASSLLRDTSGYGYT	TRBV5-6	TRBJ1-2	14
ASSVQGGTGRENEQF	TRBV25-1	TRBJ2-1	15
ASSLVSGLSYNEQF	TRBV7-2	TRBJ2-1	14
ASSPGQNNSPLH	TRBV9	TRBJ1-6	12
ASSLELGRGNYGYT	TRBV5-4	TRBJ1-2	14
ASSQDPSRSRYEQY	TRBV7-2	TRBJ2-7	14
ASSLSRELYGYT	TRBV7-2	TRBJ1-2	12